This T cell receptor beta chain emerged from a study of T cell repertoires in cytomegalovirus infection. As for the study in general: Public TCR beta signature analysis indicated the presence of both CMV infection and matching HLA type. Study results and limitations: In two of eight donors, the top clonotype was HLA-C-restricted CMV-specific. Accumulated public TCR beta family frequency recognized individuals carrying CMV together with the relevant HLA.

Germline V gene data show CDR1 as SGHNT and CDR2 as YYREEE (reference sequence). The CDR3 covers 16 residues. V was clipped by 0 bases and J by 0 bases; unmatched bases: 4. MiXCR, run by TCRdb on the reads, gives a single entry per CDR3 protein. The table includes 310,000 or so distinct CDR3 sequences, roughly 16% detected once. Of note for this clonotype: No antigen is known for it.

The sample consisted of PBMCs. This chain links TRBV5-4 with TRBJ2-3; the match to TRBD2 covers 7 bases. The sequence was obtained from a human donor in good health (CMV status not recorded). Some clones in this sample may be carry-over from other donors' samples. This CDR3 is CASSLALAASTDTQYF. CDR3 sequence (DNA): TGTGCCAGCAGCTTGGCGCTAGCGGCTAGCACAGATACGCAGTATTTT.